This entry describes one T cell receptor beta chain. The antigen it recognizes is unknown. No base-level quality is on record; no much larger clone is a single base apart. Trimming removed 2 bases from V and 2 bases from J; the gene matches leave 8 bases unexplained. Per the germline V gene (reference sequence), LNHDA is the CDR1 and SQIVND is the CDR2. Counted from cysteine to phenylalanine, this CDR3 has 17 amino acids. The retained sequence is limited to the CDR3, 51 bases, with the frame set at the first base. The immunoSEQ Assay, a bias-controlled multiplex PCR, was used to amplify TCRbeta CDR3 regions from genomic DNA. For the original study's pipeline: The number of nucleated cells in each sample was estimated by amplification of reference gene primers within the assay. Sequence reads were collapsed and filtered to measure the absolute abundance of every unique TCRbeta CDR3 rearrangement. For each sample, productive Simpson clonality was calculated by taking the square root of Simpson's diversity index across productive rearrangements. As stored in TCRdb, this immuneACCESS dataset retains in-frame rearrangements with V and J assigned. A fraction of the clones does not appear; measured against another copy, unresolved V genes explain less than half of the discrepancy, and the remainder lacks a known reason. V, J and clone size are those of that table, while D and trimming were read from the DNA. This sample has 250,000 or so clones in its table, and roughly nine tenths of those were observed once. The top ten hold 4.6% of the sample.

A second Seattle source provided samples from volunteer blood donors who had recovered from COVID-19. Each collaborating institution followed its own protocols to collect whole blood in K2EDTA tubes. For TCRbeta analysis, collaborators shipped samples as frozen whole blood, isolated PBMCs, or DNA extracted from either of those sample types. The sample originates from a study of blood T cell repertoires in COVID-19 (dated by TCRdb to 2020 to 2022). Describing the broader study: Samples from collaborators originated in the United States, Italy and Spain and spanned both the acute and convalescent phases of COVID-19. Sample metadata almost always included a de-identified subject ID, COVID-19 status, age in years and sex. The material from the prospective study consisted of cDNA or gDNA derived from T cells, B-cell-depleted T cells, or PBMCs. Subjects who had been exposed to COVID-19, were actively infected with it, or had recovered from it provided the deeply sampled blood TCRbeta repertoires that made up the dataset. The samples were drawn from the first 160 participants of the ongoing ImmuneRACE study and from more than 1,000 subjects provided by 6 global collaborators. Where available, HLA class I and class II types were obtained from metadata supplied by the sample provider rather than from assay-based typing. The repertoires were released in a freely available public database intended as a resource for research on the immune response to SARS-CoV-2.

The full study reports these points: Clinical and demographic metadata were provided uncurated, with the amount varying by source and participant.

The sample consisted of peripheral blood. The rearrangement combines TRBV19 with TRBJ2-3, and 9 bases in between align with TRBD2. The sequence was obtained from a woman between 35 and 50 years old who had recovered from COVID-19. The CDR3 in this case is CASSIIAGGTPTDTQYF. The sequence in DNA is TGTGCCAGTAGTATAATCGCGGGAGGGACACCCACAGATACGCAGTATTTT.